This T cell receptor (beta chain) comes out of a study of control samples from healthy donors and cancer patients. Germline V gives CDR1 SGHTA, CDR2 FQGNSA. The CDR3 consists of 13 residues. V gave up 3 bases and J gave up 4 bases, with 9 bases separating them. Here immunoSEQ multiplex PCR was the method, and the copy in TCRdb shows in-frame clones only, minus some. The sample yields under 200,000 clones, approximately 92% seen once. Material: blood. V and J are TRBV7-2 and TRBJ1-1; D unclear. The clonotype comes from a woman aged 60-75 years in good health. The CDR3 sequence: CASSFLGTTEAFF. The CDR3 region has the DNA TGTGCCAGCAGCTTTCTAGGCACCACTGAAGCTTTCTTT.